These 20 T cell receptor beta chains originate from one sample sequenced in a study of blood T cell repertoires in COVID-19. This table comes from immunoSEQ multiplex PCR, and its TCRdb copy is limited to in-frame clones, with some not included. Of fewer than 200,000 clones listed, over 80% are singletons. Sequenced sample: peripheral blood. Receptors were obtained from a woman over 75 with active or convalescent COVID-19.

CDR3: CASSPSGTLGEKLFF. CDR3 DNA: TGTGCCAGCTCACCCTCCGGGACATTGGGTGAAAAACTGTTTTTT. The chain recombines TRBV18 with TRBJ1-4; a weak D match, TRBD1 (6 bases). CDR3 size: 15 residues. Trimming pared 3 bases from V and 7 bases from J, leaving 15 bases between. The germline CDR1 and CDR2 sequences are KGHSH and LQKENI.

This chain connects TRBV12-3 or TRBV12-4 to TRBJ1-1; D not certain. V gave up 6 bases and J gave up 3 bases, with 5 bases separating them. The CDR3 sequence is 11 residues long. For the CDR3, the DNA is TGTGCCAGCAGCCCCTACACTGAAGCTTTCTTT. This codes for CASSPYTEAFF.

V gene TRBV12-3 or TRBV12-4 combines with J gene TRBJ1-2, with unresolved D. CDR3 size: 13 residues. The V gene lost 3 bases and the J gene lost 6 bases, with 11 bases spanning the gap. Written as DNA, the CDR3 is TGTGCCAGCAGTTTTGCACCTACTGATGGCTACACCTTC. Translated, it gives CASSFAPTDGYTF.

DNA of the CDR3: TGTGCCAGCAGTTCCTCCGGGGTCGGGGAGCTGTTTTTT. It codes for CASSSSGVGELFF. This chain links TRBV6-5 with TRBJ2-2, with D maybe TRBD2 (5 bases). The CDR3 extends over 13 amino acids. The V and J ends lost 4 bases and 7 bases respectively, with 10 bases between them. Per the germline V gene, CDR1 is MNHEY and CDR2 is SVGAGI.

The chain combines TRBV6-6 with TRBJ2-3, with D maybe TRBD2 (6 bases). This CDR3 is 12 amino acids long. Germline V gives CDR1 MNHNY, CDR2 SVGAGI (reference sequence). Trimming took 7 bases from V and 6 from J, leaving 11 bases between them. The CDR3 bases are TGTGCCAGCATGGGGGGTCGGGATACGCAGTATTTT. Encoded protein: CASMGGRDTQYF.

The V gene is TRBV2, the J gene TRBJ1-6; 7 nucleotides align to TRBD1. CDR3 length equals 15 residues. J was trimmed by 6 bases and V by 3 bases; bases with no gene match: 5. Germline lookup yields CDR1 SNHLY and CDR2 FYNNEI. In DNA, the CDR3 is TGTGCCAGCAGTGATAGGGACAGAGGTAATTCACCCCTCCACTTT. Protein: CASSDRDRGNSPLHF.

This clone was detected once. The chain carries TRBV3-1 (or the pseudogene TRBV3-2) and TRBJ2-5, with TRBD2 as a possible D gene (6 bases). CDR3 length: 15 amino acids. In germline, CDR1 is LGHDT, CDR2 YNNKEL (reference sequence). Trimming shortened V by 7 bases and J by 1 base, and 16 bases separated the two germline ends. Here the CDR3 reads CASTPGGALQETQYF. In DNA, the CDR3 is TGTGCCAGCACCCCTGGAGGGGCTCTCCAAGAGACCCAGTACTTC.

This sequence joins TRBV28 and TRBJ1-6, with D perhaps TRBD1 (6 bases). The germline V gene has CDR1 MDHEN and CDR2 SYDVKM. The CDR3 length is 15 residues. Trimming pared 2 bases from V and 10 bases from J, leaving 15 bases between. The DNA of the CDR3 is TGTGCCAGCAGTTTACGAGACAGGTTATCATCACCCCTCCACTTT. This translates into CASSLRDRLSSPLHF.

This clone was detected a few times. This sample also contains other DNA sequences that code for the same CDR3. J is TRBJ1-2 and V is TRBV6-2 or TRBV6-3, with D hard to call. From germline, CDR1 is MNHEY and CDR2 SVGEGT. The length of the CDR3 is 13 residues. Trimming shortened V by 6 bases and J by 4 bases, and 12 bases separated the two germline ends. The CDR3 DNA reads TGTGCCAGCAGCCAGACAAACGCCTATGGCTACACCTTC. The encoded protein is CASSQTNAYGYTF.

CDR3 region: CASSQTYLQGPYGYTF. The CDR3 DNA sequence: TGCGCCAGCAGCCAAACGTACTTACAGGGGCCCTATGGCTACACCTTC. V and J are TRBV4-1 and TRBJ1-2, with 7 nucleotides matching TRBD1. Germline CDR1 and CDR2: MGHRA and YSYEKL. The CDR3 extends over 16 amino acids. Trimming cost V 2 bases and J 4 bases; bases outside gene matches: 10.

The genes are TRBV5-4 and TRBJ2-7; 8 bases match TRBD2. V was pared by 0 bases and J by 2 bases, with 1 base of the junction left unmatched. This CDR3 is 14 amino acids long. The germline V gene encodes CDR1 SGHNT and CDR2 YYREEE (reference sequence). CDR3 sequence reads: CASSLAGGAYEQYF. CDR3 nucleotide sequence: TGTGCCAGCAGCTTGGCCGGGGGGGCCTACGAGCAGTACTTC.

This chain connects TRBV6-5 to TRBJ2-2; 9 bases are shared with TRBD1. Germline lookup yields CDR1 MNHEY and CDR2 SVGAGI. The CDR3 is made up of 14 amino acids. V dropped 6 bases and J dropped 6; count of bases not matched to a gene: 5. The CDR3 reads CASSRTGGPGELFF. The DNA of the CDR3 is TGTGCCAGCAGCCGTACAGGGGGCCCCGGGGAGCTGTTTTTT.

The chain carries TRBV6-5 and TRBJ2-7; TRBD1 agrees at 8 bases. Germline lookup yields CDR1 MNHEY and CDR2 SVGAGI. The CDR3 loop spans 14 amino acids. Unmatched junction bases numbered 0, after V lost 2 bases and J lost 0 bases. DNA for the CDR3: TGTGCCAGCAGTTACCAGGGGGCCTCCTACGAGCAGTACTTC. This encodes CASSYQGASYEQYF.

This clone came up many times. The chain links TRBV7-2 to TRBJ2-1, with D maybe TRBD2 (7 bases). CDR3 size: 14 residues. CDR1 is SGHTA, CDR2 FQGNSA, per germline. V dropped 3 bases and J dropped 6 bases, with 12 bases sitting between them. CDR3 region: CASSFTGGPNEQFF. CDR3 DNA: TGTGCCAGCAGCTTCACCGGGGGGCCCAATGAGCAGTTCTTC.

V gene TRBV12-3 or TRBV12-4 combines with J gene TRBJ2-3, with TRBD2 identical over 9 bases. The CDR3 consists of 13 residues. Trimming took 6 bases from V and 6 from J; bases not matched to a gene: 4. CDR3 sequence reads: CASSRGGVDTQYF. The CDR3 DNA reads as TGTGCCAGCAGCCGCGGGGGGGTGGATACGCAGTATTTT.

The rearrangement uses TRBV5-4 and TRBJ1-2; maybe TRBD1 (6 bases). CDR1 is SGHNT and CDR2 is YYREEE in the germline V gene (reference sequence). The V gene lost 0 bases and the J gene lost 8 bases, with 14 bases spanning the gap. The CDR3 covers 14 residues. This chain's CDR3 is CASSLDQGLGGYTF. The CDR3 bases are TGTGCCAGCAGCTTGGATCAGGGGTTGGGGGGCTACACCTTC.

V gene TRBV18 combines with J gene TRBJ2-4; D possibly corresponds to TRBD2 (5 bases). This CDR3 region has 14 residues. V shed 0 bases and J shed 7 bases, with 10 bases lying between them. Germline V gives CDR1 KGHSH, CDR2 LQKENI. CDR3 loop: CASSPPDLGNIQYF. The DNA for the CDR3 is TGTGCCAGCTCACCACCGGACTTGGGGAACATTCAGTACTTC.

This sequence joins TRBV10-2 and TRBJ2-5; unclear D gene. CDR3 length: 12 residues. Per the germline V gene, CDR1 is WSHSY and CDR2 is SAAADI. The V end was cut by 7 bases, the J end by 4 bases, with 10 bases between. The CDR3 DNA sequence: TGCGCCAGCACACTCTCTGGAGAGACCCAGTACTTC. Encoded protein: CASTLSGETQYF.

The rearrangement uses TRBV30 and TRBJ1-5; D is uncertain. V was pared by 0 bases and J by 6 bases, with 12 bases between. This CDR3 region has 14 residues. Germline V gene sequence: CDR1 GTSNPN, CDR2 SVGIG (reference sequence). The CDR3: CAWSVGSGSQPQHF. Here the CDR3 DNA reads TGTGCCTGGAGTGTAGGTTCGGGGAGTCAGCCCCAGCATTTT.

This clone was observed a single time. The same CDR3 can be traced to other DNA sequences in this sample. The rearrangement links TRBV3-1 (or the pseudogene TRBV3-2) to TRBJ1-5, with D possibly TRBD1 on 6 matching bases. This CDR3 has 14 residues. The germline V and J ends were trimmed by 1 base and 2 bases, with 6 bases remaining between them. Per germline, CDR1 LGHDT and CDR2 YNNKEL (reference sequence). CDR3 sequence: CASSQGQGNQPQHF. Written as DNA, the CDR3 is TGTGCCAGCAGCCAAGGACAGGGCAATCAGCCCCAGCATTTT.